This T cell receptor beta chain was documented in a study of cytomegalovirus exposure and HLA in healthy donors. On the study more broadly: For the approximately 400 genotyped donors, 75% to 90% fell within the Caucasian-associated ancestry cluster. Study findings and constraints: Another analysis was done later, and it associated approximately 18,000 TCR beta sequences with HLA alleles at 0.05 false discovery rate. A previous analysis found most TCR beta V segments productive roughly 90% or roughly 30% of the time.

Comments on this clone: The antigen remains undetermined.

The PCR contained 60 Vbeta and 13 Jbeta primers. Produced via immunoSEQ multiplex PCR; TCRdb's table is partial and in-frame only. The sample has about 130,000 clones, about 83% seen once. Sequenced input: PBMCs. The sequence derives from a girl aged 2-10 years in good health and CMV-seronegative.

The CDR3 DNA follows: TGTGCCAGCAGCCTAGCGGGGGGAGGCACAGATACGCAGTATTTT. As protein: CASSLAGGGTDTQYF. The chain recombines TRBV2 with TRBJ2-3, with 11 bases aligning to TRBD2. CDR1 and CDR2 (germline): SNHLY, FYNNEI. The CDR3 consists of 15 residues. Unmatched junction bases numbered 3, after V lost 6 bases and J lost 1 base.